This record concerns one T cell receptor beta chain sequence. Its antigen remains unknown. The data were taken from a study of somatic mutations in cytotoxic T cells in rheumatoid arthritis. Profiled with immunoSEQ multiplex PCR; TCRdb holds only in-frame clones, not every one. Of roughly 18,000 clones detected, 73% appear once; the ten largest clones hold roughly a fifth. Study-level findings and limits: For rheumatoid arthritis patients, the slight TRBV07 underrepresentation lacked multiple-comparison adjustment. Significant differences in CD8+ T-cell clonality were not found between rheumatoid arthritis patients and healthy controls (age-matched).

The V segment lost 2 bases and the J segment 6 bases; nucleotides outside the gene matches: 3. CDR3 length equals 15 residues. Germline V gene lookup returns CDR1 MNHEY and CDR2 SMNVEV (reference sequence). The chain recombines TRBV27 with TRBJ1-6; 8 bases agree with TRBD1. This sequence was found in a woman in her sixties in good health. Sequenced sample: CD8+ T cells sorted from blood. The CDR3 here is CASSLMQGANSPLHF. DNA of the CDR3: TGTGCCAGCAGTTTAATGCAGGGGGCTAATTCACCCCTCCACTTT.